The subject of this entry is one T cell receptor (beta chain). This record comes from a study of blood T cell repertoires in COVID-19. About the research overall: There were acute and convalescent COVID-19 samples, and they came from the United States, Italy and Spain. The cDNA or gDNA used as material had been derived from T cells, B-cell-depleted T cells, or PBMCs.

The CDR3 sequence is 16 residues long. Trimming took 0 bases from V and 7 from J, leaving 19 bases between them. Germline loops: CDR1 SGHRS, CDR2 YFSETQ. Authors' analysis steps: Amplification with reference gene primers provided the estimates of nucleated cell counts. Assay used: immunoSEQ multiplex PCR; TCRdb lists only in-frame clones, some missing. That table is the source of V, J and clone size, and D and trimming were worked out from the DNA. The sample yields 100,000 or so clones, around four fifths seen once. The sequencing input was peripheral blood. This receptor was taken from a human donor in a cohort sampled during active COVID-19. V is TRBV5-1 and J is TRBJ1-2; no firm D call. The CDR3 region has the DNA TGCGCCAGCAGCTTGGGGATTGGGCGCCATGGAGGTGGCTACACCTTC. Translation gives CASSLGIGRHGGGYTF.